The present TCR beta chain was sequenced within a study of T cells after yellow fever vaccination. Study as a whole: Libraries from low-cell-number fractions were prepared with the SMART-Seq v4 Ultra Low Input RNA kit. The study, taken as a whole, reports: It was a small share of clonotypes that appeared in both CD4 and CD8 compartments.

Concerning this clonotype: As yet, its antigen is unknown.

Trimming stripped 7 bases from V and 5 bases from J, with 14 bases between. The CDR3 is made up of 13 amino acids. CDR1 SNHLY and CDR2 FYNNEI come from the germline V gene. As TCR cDNA was made by 5'RACE template switching, a universal primer site and UMIs were added. One entry per CDR3 protein, called by TCRdb with MiXCR from the 5' RACE reads. The data show 300,000 or so distinct CDR3 sequences, around 9.3% seen once. The origin of this receptor is a young man who received the YFV17D yellow fever vaccine. The material sequenced was CD4+ T cells sorted from PBMCs, taken 5 days after the yellow fever booster vaccination. This rearrangement joins TRBV2 to TRBJ2-5; D is uncertain. The CDR3 DNA sequence: TGTGCCAGCACCCCAGAGGTGGGGGAGACCCAGTACTTC. Translation: CASTPEVGETQYF.